What follows are 12 T cell receptor beta chains derived from one specimen sequenced in a study of blood T cell repertoires in COVID-19. Sequenced by immunoSEQ multiplex PCR; TCRdb stores in-frame clones only, minus some. The data show roughly 100,000 clones, more than 90% seen once. Sequencing was carried out using peripheral blood. These receptors were taken from a woman in her forties or fifties with COVID-19, enrolled during active disease.

V usage is TRBV11-2 and J usage is TRBJ2-6, with TRBD1 as a possible D gene (6 bases). The CDR3 totals 16 residues. Germline assignment: CDR1 SGHAT and CDR2 FQNNGV. V gave up 3 bases and J gave up 4 bases, with 13 bases separating them. This chain's CDR3 is CASSLHRASGANVLTF. DNA for the CDR3: TGTGCCAGCAGCTTGCACAGGGCTTCCGGGGCCAACGTCCTGACTTTC. The whole variable domain, remainder taken from reference TRBV11-2 and TRBJ2-6, is EAGVAQSPRYKIIEKRQSVAFWCNPISGHATLYWYQQILGQGPKLLIQFQNNGVVDDSQLPKDRFSAERLKGVDSTLKIQPAKLEDSAVYLCASSLHRASGANVLTFGAGSRLTVL.

The CDR3 sequence is CASSAIAHRDTEAFF. The CDR3, as DNA: TGTGCCAGCAGCGCAATTGCCCACAGGGACACTGAAGCTTTCTTT. The chain recombines TRBV7-9 with TRBJ1-1, with D perhaps matching TRBD1 (6 bases). V was cut by 5 bases and J by 3 bases, with 16 bases left in between. This CDR3 has 15 amino acids. The germline V gene encodes CDR1 SEHNR and CDR2 FQNEAQ (reference sequence).

The genes are TRBV12-3 or TRBV12-4 and TRBJ1-1; D perhaps matches TRBD1 (6 bases). The CDR3 loop spans 13 amino acids. Trimming removed 5 bases from V and 4 bases from J, with 11 bases in between. The CDR3 is CASSQQGSTEAFF. The CDR3 DNA is TGTGCCAGCAGTCAGCAGGGGAGCACTGAAGCTTTCTTT.

V usage is TRBV30 and J usage is TRBJ1-2; 8 bases match TRBD1. Germline V lookup: CDR1 GTSNPN, CDR2 SVGIG (reference sequence). V dropped 5 bases and J dropped 4; count of bases not matched to a gene: 12. The CDR3 loop spans 15 amino acids. The CDR3 loop is CAWARQGPQAYGYTF. For the CDR3, the DNA is TGTGCCTGGGCCCGACAGGGGCCCCAAGCCTATGGCTACACCTTC. Supplemented by reference TRBV30 and TRBJ1-2, the full variable domain reads SQTIHQWPATLVQPVGSPLSLECTVEGTSNPNLYWYRQAAGRGLQLLFYSVGIGQISSEVPQNLSASRPQDRQFILSSKKLLLSDSGFYLCAWARQGPQAYGYTFGSGTRLTVV.

The V gene is TRBV25-1, the J gene TRBJ2-7; D not resolved. This CDR3 contains 12 residues. Germline loops: CDR1 MGHDK, CDR2 SYGVNS. V dropped 2 bases and J dropped 4 bases, with 6 bases sitting between them. CDR3 sequence (DNA): TGTGCCAGCAGTGAAATCCCTTACGAGCAGTACTTC. Translated: CASSEIPYEQYF.

V gene TRBV5-4 combines with J gene TRBJ1-4, with TRBD1 matching over 8 bases. Looked up from germline, CDR1 is SGHNT and CDR2 is YYREEE (reference sequence). This CDR3 spans 15 amino acids. The V gene end was trimmed by 4 bases and the J gene end by 5 bases; junction bases not matched to a gene: 7. The CDR3: CASSKTGASNEKLFF. The DNA for the CDR3 is TGTGCCAGCAGCAAGACAGGGGCCTCAAATGAAAAACTGTTTTTT.

The chain recombines TRBV27 with TRBJ1-2, with 8 nucleotides matching TRBD1. Germline V CDR1 and CDR2: MNHEY, SMNVEV (reference sequence). The CDR3 loop spans 15 amino acids. Trimming took 5 bases from V and 1 from J; bases not matched to a gene: 6. CDR3 sequence: CASSVGQGINYGYTF. The DNA for the CDR3 is TGTGCCAGCAGTGTCGGACAGGGCATTAACTATGGCTACACCTTC.

The CDR3, as DNA: TGTGCCAGCAGCGTAGTGACAGGGTCCCCAGATACGCAGTATTTT. Its translation is CASSVVTGSPDTQYF. V and J are TRBV9 and TRBJ2-3, with 7 bases fitting TRBD1. CDR1 SGDLS and CDR2 YYNGEE come from the germline V gene. The J segment lost 4 bases and the V segment lost 0 bases, leaving 5 bases of the junction unmatched. The CDR3 covers 15 residues.

The V gene is TRBV7-6, the J gene TRBJ2-1; a weak D match, TRBD2 (6 bases). V lost 1 base and J 6 bases, leaving 13 bases between the germline ends. The CDR3 sequence is 15 residues long. The germline gives CDR1 SGHVS, CDR2 FNYEAQ. CDR3 in DNA: TGTGCCAGCAGCTTAGAGGCGGGAAAAGCCAATGAGCAGTTCTTC. This encodes CASSLEAGKANEQFF.

The chain carries TRBV7-2 and TRBJ2-7; the match to TRBD1 covers 8 bases. Looked up from germline, CDR1 is SGHTA and CDR2 is FQGNSA. The CDR3 consists of 13 residues. Trimming at V came to 5 bases and at J to 3 bases, leaving 3 bases not matched to a gene. The CDR3 nucleotides are TGTGCCAGCAGCGTACAGGGGGTCTACGAGCAGTACTTC. Amino acids: CASSVQGVYEQYF.

This clone occurred once. The rearrangement joins TRBV19 to TRBJ2-1; D might be TRBD1 (5 bases). Germline CDR1 and CDR2: LNHDA and SQIVND (reference sequence). The V gene lost 4 bases and the J gene lost 4 bases, with 8 bases spanning the gap. CDR3 length: 13 residues. DNA for the CDR3: TGTGCCAGTAGTACCCGGACATACAATGAGCAGTTCTTC. This encodes CASSTRTYNEQFF.

The sample holds a few counts of this clone. This chain links TRBV6-5 with TRBJ2-7; tentative D call: TRBD1 (5 bases). Looked up from germline, CDR1 is MNHEY and CDR2 is SVGAGI. CDR3 length: 11 residues. Trimming removed 6 bases at V and 3 bases at J, with 6 bases between. This CDR3 is CASRDSYEQYV. CDR3 sequence (DNA): TGTGCCAGCAGAGACAGCTACGAGCAGTACGTC.